This T cell receptor (beta chain) is from a study of blood T cell repertoires in COVID-19. For this clone: Other DNA sequences within the sample encode an identical CDR3.

This CDR3 comprises 13 residues. After removal of 3 bases from V and 3 bases from J, the junction contained 2 bases not matched to a gene. Germline V gives CDR1 SGDLS, CDR2 YYNGEE. The method was immunoSEQ multiplex PCR; TCRdb's version includes in-frame clones alone and lacks a portion of them. The sample carries approximately 300,000 clones, around 92% recorded once. The source is a man younger than 35 who had recovered from COVID-19. The material sequenced was peripheral blood. V and J are TRBV9 and TRBJ1-1; 7 bases agree with TRBD1. CDR3 bases: TGTGCCAGCAGCGAAACAGGGGACACTGAAGCTTTCTTT. This encodes CASSETGDTEAFF.